This is a list of T cell receptor beta chains from one sample in a study of human T cells and chemical hapten exposure. One entry per CDR3 protein results from TCRdb running MiXCR on the RACE reads. The table has 55,000 to 75,000 distinct CDR3 sequences, roughly 12% seen once. The specimen was whole blood, collected in connection with sensitization to the hapten diphenylcyclopropenone (DPC). These receptors all stem from a young man with alopecia areata. Some clones in this sample may be carry-over from other donors' samples. The CDR3 runs from the conserved cysteine through the conserved F or W.

TRBV6-5	TRBJ2-4	CASSPHPAKNIQYF
TRBV6-5	TRBJ2-2	CASTPARGLIGELFF
TRBV15	TRBJ1-1	CATVKARRSIPPTEAFF
TRBV28	TRBJ2-3	CASSSYGGMDTQYF
TRBV7-9	TRBJ1-1	CATETATNTEAFF
TRBV19	TRBJ1-2	CASSTDWNYGYTF
TRBV9	TRBJ1-3	CASSVGGQANSGNTIYF
TRBV6-1	TRBJ2-7	CASRLVDSVSYEQYF
TRBV19	TRBJ2-5	CASSGRTGVQETQYF
TRBV10-3	TRBJ2-5	CAISPSAVQETQYF
TRBV30	TRBJ1-1	CAWTKHVQPNTEAFF
TRBV7-9	TRBJ2-3	CASSPRAGVGTDTQYF
TRBV6-1	TRBJ1-1	CASSEGGGYEAFF
TRBV19	TRBJ1-1	CASSRQGGTEAFF
TRBV9	TRBJ1-2	CASSVWDSNYGYTF
TRBV7-9	TRBJ2-7	CASSTRTGGDEQYF
TRBV7-6	TRBJ1-4	CASSPWTETNEKLFF
TRBV28	TRBJ1-2	CASFARFNGYTF
TRBV20-1	TRBJ1-2	CSARDNNYGYTF
TRBV4-3	TRBJ1-3	CASSQAGNTIYF
TRBV2	TRBJ2-4	CASLSVAGGKNIQYF
TRBV10-3	TRBJ2-7	CAISFRGNDEQYF
TRBV6-4	TRBJ2-3	CASSQDRGDTQYF
TRBV6-6	TRBJ2-1	CASSYVSPGRYNEQFF
TRBV18	TRBJ2-7	CASSPPMGYEQYF
TRBV3-1	TRBJ2-7	CASSQQLAGAYEQYF
TRBV5-4	TRBJ1-2	CASSLYEGAYGYTF
TRBV20-1	TRBJ1-5	CSARYPHEITEYSNQPQHF
TRBV2	TRBJ2-4	CASSADVKNIQYF
TRBV10-3	TRBJ2-1	CAISESQGRSYNEQFF
TRBV14	TRBJ1-3	CASSRDPYSSGNTIYF
TRBV4-3	TRBJ2-1	CASSQDPPGDYNEQFF
TRBV7-9	TRBJ2-1	CASSLASGALDEQFF
TRBV29-1	TRBJ2-1	CSVAGLASTYNEQFF
TRBV20-1	TRBJ2-7	CSASGMRGGRSYEQYF
TRBV6-4	TRBJ2-1	CASSDSGPSNEQFF
TRBV3-1	TRBJ2-2	CASSPGHVNANTGELFF
TRBV18	TRBJ2-3	CASSPASLADTQYF
TRBV9	TRBJ2-1	CASSEGRRTGGYNEQFF
TRBV9	TRBJ2-3	CASSLGPAGATDTQYF
TRBV29-1	TRBJ1-1	CSVELGENTEAFF
TRBV18	TRBJ2-7	CASSPGQLKRGYEQYF
TRBV2	TRBJ2-3	CASNLGQGVADTQYF
TRBV7-2	TRBJ2-3	CASGPTSHTDTQYF
TRBV20-1	TRBJ1-2	CSAKRPNNYGYTF
TRBV19	TRBJ2-1	CASSTDLRQYNEQFF
TRBV20-1	TRBJ2-3	CSATRGGPTDTQYF
TRBV6-6	TRBJ1-6	CASRDHSSYNSPLHF
TRBV29-1	TRBJ1-2	CSVARQGWAEGYTF
TRBV29-1	TRBJ2-3	CSVEADTQYF
TRBV7-9	TRBJ1-3	CASGMEGAFGNTIYF
TRBV28	TRBJ2-4	CASLGTGLYKNIQYF
TRBV19	TRBJ1-1	CASIQWGQRNTEAFF